The 30 T cell receptor beta chains below were found in one sample sequenced in a study of early T cells in non-severe SARS-CoV-2 infection. TCRdb independently ran MiXCR on the 5' RACE reads; one entry per CDR3 protein. The sample yields about 45,000 distinct CDR3 sequences, 11% seen once. The source material was whole blood. Receptor source: an adult who was a healthcare worker with PCR-confirmed SARS-CoV-2 infection or an uninfected control (not recorded which).

This clonotype was counted only a few times. This rearrangement joins TRBV6-2 or TRBV6-3 to TRBJ2-5; D perhaps matches TRBD1 (6 bases). The V end lost 3 bases, the J end lost 5 bases, and 16 bases lay between the germline ends. This CDR3 has 15 amino acids. The germline gives CDR1 MNHEY, CDR2 SVGEGT. The CDR3 loop is CASSYARAGEETQYF. Here the CDR3 DNA reads TGTGCCAGCAGTTATGCCCGGGCAGGGGAGGAGACCCAGTACTTC.

This clonotype has a count of ten or more. The chain couples TRBV19 to TRBJ2-3; unclear D gene. V gave up 5 bases and J gave up 3 bases, with 6 bases separating them. The CDR3 loop spans 12 amino acids. Germline loops: CDR1 LNHDA, CDR2 SQIVND (reference sequence). The CDR3: CASSPETDTQYF. In DNA form, the CDR3 reads TGTGCCAGTAGTCCCGAGACAGATACGCAGTATTTT.

The rearrangement joins TRBV11-2 to TRBJ1-1; D not resolved. Trimming pared 10 bases from V and 0 bases from J, leaving 6 bases between. CDR1 is SGHAT and CDR2 is FQNNGV in the germline V gene. The CDR3 loop spans 11 amino acids. This CDR3 is CATKMNTEAFF. The CDR3 bases are TGTGCCACCAAGATGAACACTGAAGCTTTCTTT.

A few counts support this clonotype. The chain couples TRBV7-3 to TRBJ2-2; 9 nucleotides agree with TRBD2. The V and J ends lost 4 bases and 5 bases, in that order; junction bases with no gene match: 8. From germline, CDR1 is SGHTA and CDR2 FQGTGA. This CDR3 comprises 16 residues. CDR3 in amino acids: CASSSMGLAKTGELFF. The CDR3 region has the DNA TGTGCCAGCAGCTCAATGGGACTAGCTAAGACCGGGGAGCTGTTTTTT.

The rearrangement links TRBV28 to TRBJ1-5, with D unclear. This CDR3 has 14 residues. The ends were cut back, 3 bases at V and 3 bases at J, with 9 bases in the middle. CDR1 is MDHEN, CDR2 SYDVKM, per germline. CDR3 region: CASSFHGYNQPQHF. In DNA form, the CDR3 reads TGTGCCAGCAGTTTTCACGGATACAATCAGCCCCAGCATTTT.

This clonotype has at least ten counts. This chain joins TRBV4-1 and TRBJ2-6, with D perhaps TRBD2 (7 bases). This CDR3 contains 15 residues. The germline gives CDR1 MGHRA, CDR2 YSYEKL. Trimming took 6 bases from V and 2 from J, leaving 11 bases between them. The DNA for the CDR3 is TGCGCCAGCAGTGCGGGGGCAGCTGGGGCCAACGTCCTGACTTTC. This encodes CASSAGAAGANVLTF.

In this sample, this clonotype turned up many times. The chain couples TRBV28 to TRBJ1-4; possibly TRBD1 for D (5 bases). The V gene's germline CDR1 is MDHEN and CDR2 SYDVKM. The CDR3 extends over 15 amino acids. The ends were cut back, 1 base at V and 8 bases at J, with 14 bases in the middle. The CDR3 reads CASSLSGQGEEKLFF. The CDR3 region has the DNA TGTGCCAGCAGTTTATCAGGACAAGGGGAGGAAAAACTGTTTTTT. Full variable domain (outside the CDR3, taken from reference TRBV28 and TRBJ1-4): DVKVTQSSRYLVKRTGEKVFLECVQDMDHENMFWYRQDPGLGLRLIYFSYDVKMKEKGDIPEGYSVSREKKERFSLILESASTNQTSMYLCASSLSGQGEEKLFFGSGTQLSVL.

This clonotype was counted many times. V gene TRBV5-6 combines with J gene TRBJ1-5; D remains ambiguous. Germline V lookup: CDR1 SGHDT, CDR2 YYEEEE. The CDR3 contains 13 residues. Deletions cut 2 bases from V and 4 bases from J, with 7 bases between. This chain's CDR3 is CASSFRVNQPQHF. In DNA form, the CDR3 reads TGTGCCAGCAGCTTCCGAGTAAATCAGCCCCAGCATTTT.

There are many counts of this clonotype. The chain uses TRBV27 and TRBJ1-6; 7 bases are a match to TRBD1. The CDR3 runs to 16 residues. The V segment lost 8 bases and the J segment 3 bases; nucleotides outside the gene matches: 10. Germline CDR1 MNHEY, CDR2 SMNVEV (reference sequence). Here the CDR3 reads CASGTGVGGYNSPLHF. Written as DNA, the CDR3 is TGTGCCAGCGGTACAGGGGTCGGGGGCTATAATTCACCCCTCCACTTT.

This clonotype was counted ten times or more. V usage is TRBV5-1 and J usage is TRBJ2-1; TRBD1 might be the D (6 bases). Trimming cost V 4 bases and J 0 bases, with 17 bases left between them. CDR1 and CDR2 from the germline V gene are SGHRS and YFSETQ. The CDR3 runs 17 residues. The CDR3 DNA is TGCGCCAGCAGCAACCCACAGGGTCCAAGCTCCTACAATGAGCAGTTCTTC. This sequence encodes CASSNPQGPSSYNEQFF.

Comment on this clonotype: A single base separates this from a much larger clone, so it may be a read error. The chain recombines TRBV10-2 with TRBJ1-1, with D hard to call. Germline CDR1 reads WSHSY; CDR2 reads SAAADI. The CDR3 contains 11 residues. The CDR3 loop reads CASSTDTEALF. The CDR3 DNA reads as TGCGCCAGCAGTACAGACACTGAAGCTCTCTTT.

The chain is built from TRBV20-1 and TRBJ2-3; 11 positions match TRBD2. Germline assignment: CDR1 DFQATT and CDR2 SNEGSKA (reference sequence). The CDR3 runs to 16 residues. V dropped 1 base and J dropped 5; count of bases not matched to a gene: 8. The CDR3 protein is CSARAGLAGSGDTQYF. CDR3 coding DNA: TGCAGTGCTAGAGCCGGACTAGCGGGCTCGGGAGATACGCAGTATTTT.

This clonotype was seen only a few times. The CDR3 sequence: CASSTDRGFNQPQHF. The CDR3 nucleotides read TGTGCCAGCAGCACCGACAGGGGGTTCAATCAGCCCCAGCATTTT. The V gene is TRBV7-2, the J gene TRBJ1-5; 9 bases match TRBD1. The CDR3 loop spans 15 amino acids. The V and J ends lost 5 bases and 3 bases, in that order; junction bases with no gene match: 5. The V gene's germline CDR1 is SGHTA and CDR2 FQGNSA.

The sample holds many counts of this clonotype. This chain links TRBV7-2 with TRBJ2-5; D remains ambiguous. Germline V lookup: CDR1 SGHTA, CDR2 FQGNSA. V gave up 5 bases and J gave up 5 bases, with 18 bases separating them. The CDR3 runs 15 residues. This CDR3 reads CASSPSRAARETQYF. Here the CDR3 DNA reads TGTGCCAGCAGCCCTTCACGTGCGGCACGGGAGACCCAGTACTTC.

This clonotype has more than one count but fewer than ten. This chain's CDR3 is CSVEGDRADEQYF. The CDR3 nucleotides read TGCAGCGTTGAGGGGGACCGCGCCGACGAGCAGTACTTC. The chain links TRBV29-1 to TRBJ2-7, with D perhaps assigned TRBD1 or TRBD2 (5 bases each). The CDR3 is 13 residues long. The germline V gene has CDR1 SQVTM and CDR2 ANQGSEA. V lost 3 bases to trimming and J lost 5 bases, with 14 bases between them.

This clonotype was counted many times. The gene calls are TRBV7-2 and TRBJ1-1; D is unresolved. Germline V gives CDR1 SGHTA, CDR2 FQGNSA. The V end lost 5 bases, the J end lost 5 bases, and 12 bases lay between the germline ends. The CDR3 is 13 residues long. CDR3: CASSTAIGTEAFF. For the CDR3, the DNA is TGTGCCAGCAGCACCGCCATTGGGACTGAAGCTTTCTTT.

V gene TRBV7-8 combines with J gene TRBJ1-4; D not certain. The V gene's germline CDR1 is SGHVS and CDR2 FQNEAQ. Trimming removed 2 bases at V and 0 bases at J, with 13 bases between. CDR3 length: 17 residues. Here the CDR3 reads CASSLFEQLSTNEKLFF. CDR3 bases: TGTGCCAGCAGCTTATTTGAGCAGCTTTCAACTAATGAAAAACTGTTTTTT.

This clonotype was seen many times. The chain couples TRBV29-1 to TRBJ2-2; TRBD2 agrees at 13 bases. Losses at the gene ends were 6 bases for V and 5 bases for J; bases not matched to a gene: 6. This CDR3 has 15 amino acids. Germline CDR1 reads SQVTM; CDR2 reads ANQGSEA. CDR3 region: CSVGRGLAGTGELFF. CDR3 nucleotide sequence: TGCAGCGTGGGGAGGGGACTAGCGGGAACCGGGGAGCTGTTTTTT.

This clonotype was seen many times. J is TRBJ2-2 and V is TRBV10-3; D remains unclear. CDR3 size: 14 residues. The V end lost 5 bases, the J end lost 5 bases, and 12 bases lay between the germline ends. Germline V gene data show CDR1 as ENHRY and CDR2 as SYGVKD. CDR3 nucleotides: TGTGCCATCAGTCCTACGGATCGTACCGGGGAGCTGTTTTTT. This sequence encodes CAISPTDRTGELFF.

This clonotype has at least ten counts. The gene calls are TRBV28 and TRBJ2-7; D unclear. CDR1 and CDR2 (germline): MDHEN, SYDVKM. Between the trimmed V and J ends, which lost 8 bases and 1 base, there was a span of 12 bases. The CDR3 runs to 13 residues. CDR3 DNA: TGTGCCAGCCAAGGTCCAGTTTCCTACGAGCAGTACTTC. Translated, it gives CASQGPVSYEQYF.

The chain has TRBV6-2 or TRBV6-3 and TRBJ2-3, with 11 bases matching TRBD2. CDR1 is MNHEY and CDR2 is SVGEGT in the germline V gene. CDR3 length: 16 residues. Germline trimming cut 8 bases from V and 2 bases from J; bases unmatched to any gene: 9. This CDR3 reads CASLSGGLADTDTQYF. For the CDR3, the DNA is TGTGCCAGCCTCTCCGGGGGACTAGCGGACACAGATACGCAGTATTTT.

In its sample, this clonotype was seen many times. The gene calls are TRBV21-1 and TRBJ1-2. TRBV21-1 is given as a pseudogene. The CDR3 consists of 10 residues. CDR3 residues: CASKKNGYTF. CDR3 coding DNA: TGTGCCAGCAAAAAAAATGGCTACACCTTC.

This rearrangement joins TRBV4-3 to TRBJ2-1; the D is unclear. The CDR3 runs to 13 residues. Germline V CDR1 and CDR2: LGHNA, YSLEER. Trimming stripped 6 bases from V and 4 bases from J, with 10 bases between. Written as DNA, the CDR3 is TGCGCCAGCAGTTACAAACGGTACAATGAGCAGTTCTTC. Encoded protein: CASSYKRYNEQFF.

Only a few counts were recorded for this clonotype. CDR3 nucleotides: TGCGCCAGCAGCCCCGGGACATTTTACCAAGAGACCCAGTACTTC. Its translation is CASSPGTFYQETQYF. The J gene is TRBJ2-5, the V gene TRBV4-3; a possible D gene is TRBD1 (6 bases). V was trimmed by 4 bases and J by 0 bases, leaving 12 bases between them. Germline V gives CDR1 LGHNA, CDR2 YSLEER. This CDR3 is built from 15 residues.

Only a few counts were recorded for this clonotype. The V and J genes are TRBV6-5 and TRBJ1-1; 7 bases align to TRBD1. The J segment lost 8 bases and the V segment lost 2 bases, leaving 5 bases of the junction unmatched. CDR3 length equals 13 residues. Germline V gives CDR1 MNHEY, CDR2 SVGAGI. The CDR3 region is CASSYTTGAEAFF. The CDR3 DNA is TGTGCCAGCAGTTACACCACAGGGGCCGAAGCTTTCTTT.

The CDR3 spells CASSTGNLRGAFF. CDR3 bases: TGTGCCAGCAGCACGGGTAACCTTAGGGGAGCTTTCTTT. The chain is built from TRBV7-2 and TRBJ1-1; possibly TRBD1 for D (5 bases). The CDR3 covers 13 residues. V lost 5 bases and J 10 bases, leaving 17 bases between the germline ends. Germline loops: CDR1 SGHTA, CDR2 FQGNSA.

This clonotype was picked up one time. The chain joins TRBV6-2 or TRBV6-3 to TRBJ1-2; D unclear. V lost 7 bases and J lost 5, with 14 bases in between. This CDR3 is built from 13 residues. Germline CDR1 is MNHEY and CDR2 is SVGEGT. The chain's CDR3 is CASNRALRYGYTF. For the CDR3, the DNA is TGTGCCAGCAATCGGGCGCTTCGATATGGCTACACCTTC.

This clonotype has at least ten counts. One junction end does not reproduce the germline sequence, and a read error may be involved. CDR3 nucleotides: TGTGCCAGCAGGAGAACGACGGGACAGGGGAACACTGAAGTTTTCTTT. Amino acid sequence: CASRRTTGQGNTEVFF. The gene calls are TRBV6-1 and TRBJ1-1, with TRBD1 identical over 10 bases. The CDR3 extends over 16 amino acids. Germline V gives CDR1 MNHNS, CDR2 SASEGT.

This clonotype was seen repeatedly, ten times or more. This rearrangement joins TRBV19 to TRBJ2-2; 13 bases align to TRBD2. CDR1 and CDR2 (germline): LNHDA, SQIVND (reference sequence). The CDR3 consists of 16 residues. The V gene end was trimmed by 4 bases and the J gene end by 6 bases; junction bases not matched to a gene: 5. The CDR3 spells CASSTELAGGSGELFF. The CDR3 DNA sequence: TGTGCCAGTAGTACCGAACTAGCGGGAGGGTCCGGGGAGCTGTTTTTT.

The table lists this clonotype with many counts. This chain links TRBV7-9 with TRBJ1-6; 8 bases line up with TRBD1. In germline, CDR1 is SEHNR, CDR2 FQNEAQ (reference sequence). The J segment lost 14 bases and the V segment lost 6 bases, leaving 15 bases of the junction unmatched. CDR3 length: 15 residues. Here the CDR3 DNA reads TGTGCCAGCAGTCACGGACAGGGCAAGATACAGGCCCTCCACTTT. This translates into CASSHGQGKIQALHF.